A selection of T cell receptor beta chains follows, all from one sample in a study of blood T cells in healthy people across ages. TCRdb re-analysed the 5' RACE reads in MiXCR, keeping a single row per CDR3 protein. The sample yields over 1,500,000 distinct CDR3 sequences, around 40% seen once. Material: blood. The receptors were sampled from a human donor in good health. Each CDR3 is given with its conserved first and last residue. The order of the fields is V gene, CDR3 protein.

v_gene: TRBV7-6
CDR3aa: CASSLGAAWGEAQYF

v_gene: TRBV7-6
CDR3aa: CASGNNRDGAFF

v_gene: TRBV6-5
CDR3aa: CASSRGVRGANVLTF

v_gene: TRBV6-2/TRBV6-3
CDR3aa: CASSFAWGYEQYF

v_gene: TRBV6-1
CDR3aa: CASTLAWEGNQPQHF

v_gene: TRBV12-3/TRBV12-4
CDR3aa: CASKKSGSSYNEQFF

v_gene: TRBV9
CDR3aa: CASSSIVGLAAPFQDTQYF

v_gene: TRBV11-3
CDR3aa: CASSLDSGTGDTDTQYF

v_gene: TRBV12-3/TRBV12-4
CDR3aa: CASSPGGHGRSPLHF

v_gene: TRBV5-1
CDR3aa: CASSLVYSLNTEAFF

v_gene: TRBV5-6
CDR3aa: CASSYLTGNTEAFF

v_gene: TRBV15
CDR3aa: CATSREWTFVEQYF

v_gene: TRBV7-2
CDR3aa: CASSLWTSGRPSTDTQYF

v_gene: TRBV27
CDR3aa: CASTPSRGSGAYEQYF

v_gene: TRBV6-5
CDR3aa: CASSYLTGGYRSGANVLTF

v_gene: TRBV20-1
CDR3aa: CSARAQTYNEQFF